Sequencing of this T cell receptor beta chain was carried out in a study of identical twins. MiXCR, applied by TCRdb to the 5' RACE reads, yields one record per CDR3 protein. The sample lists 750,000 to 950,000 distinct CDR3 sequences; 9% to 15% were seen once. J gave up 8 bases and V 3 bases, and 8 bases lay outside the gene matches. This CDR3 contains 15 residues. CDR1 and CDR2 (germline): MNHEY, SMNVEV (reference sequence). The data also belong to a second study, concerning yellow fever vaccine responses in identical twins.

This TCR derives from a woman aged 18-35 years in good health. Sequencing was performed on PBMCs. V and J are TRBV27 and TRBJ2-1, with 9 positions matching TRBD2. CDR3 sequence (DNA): TGTGCCAGCAGTTTGGGCGGGAGGGGTAAGGATGAGCAGTTCTTC. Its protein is CASSLGGRGKDEQFF.